The present TCR beta chain was sequenced within a study of blood T cell repertoires in COVID-19. Study in general: There were acute and convalescent COVID-19 samples, and they came from the United States, Italy and Spain. T cells, B-cell-depleted T cells, or PBMCs supplied cDNA or gDNA.

The CDR3 contains 16 residues. Germline values: CDR1 LGHNT, CDR2 FRNRAP. V lost 7 bases, J lost 0 bases, and 11 bases stayed unmatched. Participant age was about 18 to 89 years, and participants resided in around 24 US areas. Cohort 3 donors counted as recovered after two negative PCRs, clearance, or resolved symptoms. Some clones are missing from TCRdb's copy, which holds only in-frame ones; the method was immunoSEQ multiplex PCR. This repertoire shows around 160,000 clones, 80% found once; its top ten account for about 3.4%. The chain uses TRBV12-5 and TRBJ1-1, with TRBD1 matching 7 bases. The receptor was derived from a woman aged 55-75 years who had recovered from COVID-19. Input material: PBMCs or T cells enriched from blood (not recorded which). The DNA for the CDR3 is TGTGCTAGTGCCAGAGGGACAGCCACAATGAACACTGAAGCTTTCTTT. This codes for CASARGTATMNTEAFF.